Listed below are T cell receptor beta chains from one sample, sequenced in a study of blood T cell repertoires in COVID-19. Sequencing used immunoSEQ multiplex PCR; TCRdb keeps in-frame clones, though not all of them. The sample contains some 290,000 clones, approximately 91% of which appear only once. Sequenced material: peripheral blood. The receptors originated from a woman aged 30 to 39 with COVID-19, enrolled during active disease. Each CDR3 is given with its conserved first and last residue. D genes are given only for firm matches. Only part of the rows carry a size: once, few, many, or a class if the clone is expanded.

j_call v_call d_call clone_size cdr3_nt cdr3_aa
TRBJ2-1 TRBV24-1 TRBD2 - TGTGCCACCAGTGACCCTTACACCGGGACGCCTACTAGCGACTCCTACAATGAGCAGTTCTTC CATSDPYTGTPTSDSYNEQFF
TRBJ2-3 TRBV27 - - TGTGCCAGCAGTTTATCTCGGGCAGATACGCAGTATTTT CASSLSRADTQYF
TRBJ2-2 TRBV21-1 - - TGTGCCAGCAGCAAAGTTTTCTCTTACACCGGGGAGCTGTTTTTT CASSKVFSYTGELFF
TRBJ2-7 TRBV30 - - TGTGCCTGGAGGGGGGGAACCTACGAGCAGTACTTC CAWRGGTYEQYF
TRBJ2-7 TRBV7-6 - - TGTGCCAGCAGCTTAGCCGGCGGAACCTACGAGCAGTACTTC CASSLAGGTYEQYF
TRBJ1-2 TRBV3-1/TRBV3-2 - - TGTGCCAGCAGCCGGGCGGCAGGGGAGAGGTATGGCTACACCTTC CASSRAAGERYGYTF
TRBJ2-7 TRBV4-1 TRBD1 - TGCGCCAGCAGCCAAGTGACAGGGACCTACGAGCAGTACTTC CASSQVTGTYEQYF
TRBJ2-1 TRBV2 TRBD1 - TGTGCCAGCAGTGGGGGACAGGGAGGGAATGAGCAGTTCTTC CASSGGQGGNEQFF
TRBJ2-1 TRBV9 TRBD2 - TGTGCCAGCGCAGAAGCGGGAGCGTCATACAATGAGCAGTTCTTC CASAEAGASYNEQFF
TRBJ2-7 TRBV2 - - TGTGCCAGCAGGTCTGCTGCAGTAATCCCCGAGCAGTACTTC CASRSAAVIPEQYF
TRBJ1-6 TRBV28 TRBD1 few TGTGCCAGCAGTTTATTGGACAGGGTTAATTCACCCCTCCACTTT CASSLLDRVNSPLHF
TRBJ2-1 TRBV5-1 TRBD2 - TGCGCCAGCAGTACGGGACTAGCGGGTGGCAATGAGCAGTTCTTC CASSTGLAGGNEQFF
TRBJ1-4 TRBV6-5 TRBD1 - TGTGCCAGCAGAAGGGGGACAGGAAGCAATGAAAAACTGTTTTTT CASRRGTGSNEKLFF
TRBJ1-2 TRBV5-1 - once TGCGCCAGCAGCTTGGGAAGGGGCGATGGCTACACCTTC CASSLGRGDGYTF
TRBJ1-2 TRBV7-9 - - TGTGCCAGCACCAACCGGCGGTCTGGCTACACCTTC CASTNRRSGYTF
TRBJ2-1 TRBV6-7 TRBD2 - TGTGCCAGCAGCCTTACGGGAGGACTCCTTTATAGCTCCTACAATGAGCAGTTCTTC CASSLTGGLLYSSYNEQFF